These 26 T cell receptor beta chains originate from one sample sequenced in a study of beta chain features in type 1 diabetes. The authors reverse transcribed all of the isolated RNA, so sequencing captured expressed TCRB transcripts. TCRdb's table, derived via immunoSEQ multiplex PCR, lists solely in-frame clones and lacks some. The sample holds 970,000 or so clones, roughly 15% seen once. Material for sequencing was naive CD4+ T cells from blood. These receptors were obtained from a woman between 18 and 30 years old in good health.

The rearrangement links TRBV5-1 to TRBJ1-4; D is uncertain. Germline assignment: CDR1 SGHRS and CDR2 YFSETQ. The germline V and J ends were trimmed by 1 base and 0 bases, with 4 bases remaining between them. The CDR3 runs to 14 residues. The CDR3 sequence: CASSLSSTNEKLFF. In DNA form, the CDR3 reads TGCGCCAGCAGCTTGTCATCAACTAATGAAAAACTGTTTTTT. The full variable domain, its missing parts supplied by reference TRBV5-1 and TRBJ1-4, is KAGVTQTPRYLIKTRGQQVTLSCSPISGHRSVSWYQQTPGQGLQFLFEYFSETQRNKGNFPGRFSGRQFSNSRSEMNVSTLELGDSALYLCASSLSSTNEKLFFGSGTQLSVL.

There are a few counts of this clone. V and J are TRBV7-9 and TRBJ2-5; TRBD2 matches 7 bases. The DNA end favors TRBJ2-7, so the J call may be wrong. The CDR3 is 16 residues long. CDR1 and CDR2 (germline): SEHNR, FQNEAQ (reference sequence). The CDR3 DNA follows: TGTGCCAGCAGCTTAACGGGGCTAGCGGACCGCTACGAGCAGTACTTC. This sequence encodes CASSLTGLADRYEQYF.

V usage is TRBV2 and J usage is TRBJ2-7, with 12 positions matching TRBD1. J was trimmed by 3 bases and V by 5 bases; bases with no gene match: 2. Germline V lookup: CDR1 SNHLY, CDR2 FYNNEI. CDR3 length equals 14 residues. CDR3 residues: CASSRDRGLYEQYF. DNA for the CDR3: TGTGCCAGCAGTCGGGACAGGGGGCTCTACGAGCAGTACTTC.

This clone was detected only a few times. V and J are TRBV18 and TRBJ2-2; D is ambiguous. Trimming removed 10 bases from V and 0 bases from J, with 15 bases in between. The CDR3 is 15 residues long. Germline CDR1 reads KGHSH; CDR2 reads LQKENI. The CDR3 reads CATRRITANTGELFF. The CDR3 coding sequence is TGTGCCACTAGACGGATAACCGCGAACACCGGGGAGCTGTTTTTT.

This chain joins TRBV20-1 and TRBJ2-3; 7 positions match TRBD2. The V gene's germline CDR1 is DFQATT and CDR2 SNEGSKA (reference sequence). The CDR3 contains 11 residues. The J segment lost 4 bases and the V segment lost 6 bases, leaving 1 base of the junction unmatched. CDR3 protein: CSAGRSDTQYF. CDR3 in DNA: TGCAGTGCCGGGAGGTCAGATACGCAGTATTTT.

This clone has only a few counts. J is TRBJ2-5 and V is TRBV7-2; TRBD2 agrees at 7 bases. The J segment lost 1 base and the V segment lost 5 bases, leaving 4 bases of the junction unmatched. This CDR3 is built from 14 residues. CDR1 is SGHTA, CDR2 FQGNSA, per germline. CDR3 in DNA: TGTGCCAGCAGCCCTCGGACTAGCCAAGAGACCCAGTACTTC. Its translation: CASSPRTSQETQYF.

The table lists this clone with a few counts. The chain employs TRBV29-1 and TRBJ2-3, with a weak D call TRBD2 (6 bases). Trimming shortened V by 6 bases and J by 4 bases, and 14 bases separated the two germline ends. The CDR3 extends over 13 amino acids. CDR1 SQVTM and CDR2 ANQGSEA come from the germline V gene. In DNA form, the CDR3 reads TGCAGCGTGACCGGGACTCTCCCAGATACGCAGTATTTT. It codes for CSVTGTLPDTQYF.

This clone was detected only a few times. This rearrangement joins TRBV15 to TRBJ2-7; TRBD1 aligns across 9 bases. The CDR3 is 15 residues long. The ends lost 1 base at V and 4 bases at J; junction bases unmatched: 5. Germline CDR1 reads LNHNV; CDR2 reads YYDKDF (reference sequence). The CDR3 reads CATSRGGQGRYEQYF. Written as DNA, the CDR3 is TGTGCCACCAGCAGAGGGGGACAGGGCCGTTACGAGCAGTACTTC.

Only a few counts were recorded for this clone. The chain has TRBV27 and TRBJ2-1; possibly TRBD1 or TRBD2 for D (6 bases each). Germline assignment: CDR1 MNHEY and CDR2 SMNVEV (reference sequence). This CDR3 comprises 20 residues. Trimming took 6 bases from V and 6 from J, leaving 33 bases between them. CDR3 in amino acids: CASRDRLGTPTGRLLNEQFF. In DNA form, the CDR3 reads TGTGCCAGCAGAGACAGGCTAGGGACTCCGACGGGCCGCCTTCTCAATGAGCAGTTCTTC.

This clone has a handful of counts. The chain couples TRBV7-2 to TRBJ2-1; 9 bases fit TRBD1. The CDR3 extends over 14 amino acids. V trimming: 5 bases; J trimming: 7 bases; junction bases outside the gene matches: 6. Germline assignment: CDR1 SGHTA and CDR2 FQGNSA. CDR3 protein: CASSIRQGGNEQFF. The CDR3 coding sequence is TGTGCCAGCAGCATCAGACAGGGGGGGAATGAGCAGTTCTTC.

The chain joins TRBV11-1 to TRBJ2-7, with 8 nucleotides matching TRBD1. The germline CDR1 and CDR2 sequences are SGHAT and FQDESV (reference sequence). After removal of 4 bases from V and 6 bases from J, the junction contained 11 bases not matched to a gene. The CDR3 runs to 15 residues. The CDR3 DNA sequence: TGTGCCAGCAGCTCGATATGGGGGACAGGCAGCGAGCAGTACTTC. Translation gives CASSSIWGTGSEQYF.

The CDR3 bases are TGTGCCATCAGTGGTTCCCTACCTGGGGGGTACCAAGAGACCCAGTACTTC. This sequence encodes CAISGSLPGGYQETQYF. The chain is built from TRBV10-3 and TRBJ2-5; TRBD2 might be the D (6 bases). This CDR3 spans 17 amino acids. The V gene's germline CDR1 is ENHRY and CDR2 SYGVKD. The V and J ends lost 4 bases and 0 bases respectively, with 18 bases between them.

Here the CDR3 DNA reads TGTGCCAGCAGCTTAAATGTCGGGGGGACCCAGTACTTC. As protein: CASSLNVGGTQYF. This chain joins TRBV7-2 and TRBJ2-5; the D gene is possibly TRBD2 (6 bases). In germline, CDR1 is SGHTA, CDR2 FQGNSA. Trimming left V 2 bases short and J 7 bases short, with 11 bases between. The CDR3 length is 13 residues.

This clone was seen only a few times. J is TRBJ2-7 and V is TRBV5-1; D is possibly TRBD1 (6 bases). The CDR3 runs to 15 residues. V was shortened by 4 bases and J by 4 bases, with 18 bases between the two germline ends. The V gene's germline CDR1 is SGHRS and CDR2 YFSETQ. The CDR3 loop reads CASSQMWLGAYEQYF. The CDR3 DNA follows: TGCGCCAGCAGCCAGATGTGGTTGGGGGCTTACGAGCAGTACTTC. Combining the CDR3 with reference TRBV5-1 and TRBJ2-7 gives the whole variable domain KAGVTQTPRYLIKTRGQQVTLSCSPISGHRSVSWYQQTPGQGLQFLFEYFSETQRNKGNFPGRFSGRQFSNSRSEMNVSTLELGDSALYLCASSQMWLGAYEQYFGPGTRLTVT.

The CDR3 nucleotides are TGTGCCAGCAGCTTGGAGGGACTCCTCTACGAGCAGTACTTC. Translating gives CASSLEGLLYEQYF. The chain employs TRBV5-6 and TRBJ2-7; TRBD2 might be the D (6 bases). The CDR3 loop spans 14 amino acids. Germline-derived CDR1 and CDR2 are SGHDT and YYEEEE. Trimming stripped 0 bases from V and 3 bases from J, with 10 bases between.

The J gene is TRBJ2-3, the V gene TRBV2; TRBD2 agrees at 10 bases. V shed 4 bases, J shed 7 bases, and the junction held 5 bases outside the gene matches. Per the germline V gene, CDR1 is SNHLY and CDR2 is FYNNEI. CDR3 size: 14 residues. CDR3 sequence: CASSGRTSGNTQYF. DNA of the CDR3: TGTGCCAGCAGTGGAAGGACTAGCGGAAATACGCAGTATTTT.

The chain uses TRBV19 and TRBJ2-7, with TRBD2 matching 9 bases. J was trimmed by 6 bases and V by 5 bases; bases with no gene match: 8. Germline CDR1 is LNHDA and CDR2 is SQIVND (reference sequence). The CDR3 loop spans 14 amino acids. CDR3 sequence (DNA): TGTGCCAGTAGTCTGTGGGCTAGCGGGGCCGAGCAGTACTTC. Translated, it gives CASSLWASGAEQYF.

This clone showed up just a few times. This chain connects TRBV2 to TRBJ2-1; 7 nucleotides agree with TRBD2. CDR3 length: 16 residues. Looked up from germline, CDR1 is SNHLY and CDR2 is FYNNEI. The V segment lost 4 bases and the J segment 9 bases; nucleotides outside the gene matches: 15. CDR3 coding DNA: TGTGCCAGCAGTGTTGAGGGACTACCTTTGGGAAGTGAGCAGTTCTTC. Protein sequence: CASSVEGLPLGSEQFF.

CDR3 protein: CASRRGLPFDGYTF. The CDR3 DNA reads TGTGCCAGTAGGCGGGGGCTTCCGTTCGATGGCTACACCTTC. The chain uses TRBV19 and TRBJ1-2, with a weak D call TRBD1 (6 bases). The germline V gene has CDR1 LNHDA and CDR2 SQIVND (reference sequence). The CDR3 contains 14 residues. Trimming pared 6 bases from V and 6 bases from J, leaving 17 bases between.

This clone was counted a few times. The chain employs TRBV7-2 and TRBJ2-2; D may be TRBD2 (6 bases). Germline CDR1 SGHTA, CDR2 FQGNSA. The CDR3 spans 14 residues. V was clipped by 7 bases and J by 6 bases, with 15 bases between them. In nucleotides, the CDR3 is TGTGCCAGCACCCGACTAGGGTGGTCCGGGGAGCTGTTTTTT. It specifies CASTRLGWSGELFF.

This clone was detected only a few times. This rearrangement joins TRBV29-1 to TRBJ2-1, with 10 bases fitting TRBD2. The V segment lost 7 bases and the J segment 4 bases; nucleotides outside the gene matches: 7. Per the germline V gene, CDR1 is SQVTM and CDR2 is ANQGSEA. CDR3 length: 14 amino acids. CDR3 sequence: CSARATSGYNEQFF. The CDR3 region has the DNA TGCAGCGCCCGTGCGACTAGCGGGTACAATGAGCAGTTCTTC.

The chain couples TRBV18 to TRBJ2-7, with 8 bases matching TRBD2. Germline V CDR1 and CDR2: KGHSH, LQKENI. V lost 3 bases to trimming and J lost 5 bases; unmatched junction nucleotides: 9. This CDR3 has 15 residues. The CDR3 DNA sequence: TGTGCCAGCTCACCTTTTTCGAGCGGGAGTAACGAGCAGTACTTC. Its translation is CASSPFSSGSNEQYF.

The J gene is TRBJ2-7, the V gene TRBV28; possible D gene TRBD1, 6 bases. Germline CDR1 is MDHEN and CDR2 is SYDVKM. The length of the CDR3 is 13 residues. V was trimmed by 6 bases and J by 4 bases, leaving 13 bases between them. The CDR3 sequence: CASSPGDQYEQYF. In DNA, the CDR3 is TGTGCCAGCAGCCCAGGGGATCAGTACGAGCAGTACTTC. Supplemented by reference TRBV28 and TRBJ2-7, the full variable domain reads DVKVTQSSRYLVKRTGEKVFLECVQDMDHENMFWYRQDPGLGLRLIYFSYDVKMKEKGDIPEGYSVSREKKERFSLILESASTNQTSMYLCASSPGDQYEQYFGPGTRLTVT.

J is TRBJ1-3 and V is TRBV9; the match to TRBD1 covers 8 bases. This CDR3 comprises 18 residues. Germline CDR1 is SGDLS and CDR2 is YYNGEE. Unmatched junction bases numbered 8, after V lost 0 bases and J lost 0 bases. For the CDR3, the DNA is TGTGCCAGCAGCGTAGGCCCCCCGACAGGGGTCTCTGGAAACACCATATATTTT. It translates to CASSVGPPTGVSGNTIYF.

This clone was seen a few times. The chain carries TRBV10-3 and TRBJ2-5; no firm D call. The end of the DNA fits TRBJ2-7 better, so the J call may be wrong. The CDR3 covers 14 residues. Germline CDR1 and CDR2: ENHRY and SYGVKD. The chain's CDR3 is CAISESRWSYEQYF. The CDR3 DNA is TGTGCCATCAGTGAGTCGAGGTGGTCCTACGAGCAGTACTTC.

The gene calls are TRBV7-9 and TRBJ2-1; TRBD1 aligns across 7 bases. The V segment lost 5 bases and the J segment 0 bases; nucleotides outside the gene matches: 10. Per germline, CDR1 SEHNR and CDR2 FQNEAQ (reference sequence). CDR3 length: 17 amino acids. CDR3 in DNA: TGTGCCAGCAGCCCGCGACAGGGCCAAAGCTCCTACAATGAGCAGTTCTTC. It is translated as CASSPRQGQSSYNEQFF.